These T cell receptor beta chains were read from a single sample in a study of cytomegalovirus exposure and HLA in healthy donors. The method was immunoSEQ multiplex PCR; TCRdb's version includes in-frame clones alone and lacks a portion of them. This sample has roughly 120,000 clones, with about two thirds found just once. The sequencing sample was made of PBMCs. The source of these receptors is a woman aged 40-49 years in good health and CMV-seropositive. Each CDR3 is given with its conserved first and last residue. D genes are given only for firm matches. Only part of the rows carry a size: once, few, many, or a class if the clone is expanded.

CDR3: CRPRQGTDEQYF
DNA: TGCAGACCTAGACAGGGAACGGACGAGCAGTACTTC
V: TRBV29-1
size: few
D: TRBD1
J: TRBJ2-7

CDR3: CASSLGPRQPQHF
DNA: TGTGCCAGCAGCTTAGGGCCGCGGCAGCCCCAGCATTTT
V: TRBV13
size: .
D: .
J: TRBJ1-5

CDR3: CASSVGPASNEKLFF
DNA: TGTGCCAGCAGTGTGGGGCCCGCCTCTAATGAAAAACTGTTTTTT
V: TRBV6-5
size: .
D: .
J: TRBJ1-4

CDR3: CASSQAPSGGASIQETQYF
DNA: TGCGCCAGCAGCCAAGCCCCCAGCGGGGGGGCATCGATACAAGAGACCCAGTACTTC
V: TRBV4-1
size: .
D: TRBD2
J: TRBJ2-5

CDR3: CASSQGQGNTEAFF
DNA: TGCGCCAGCAGCCAAGGACAGGGTAACACTGAAGCTTTCTTT
V: TRBV4-1
size: .
D: TRBD1
J: TRBJ1-1

CDR3: CASSSSPGNEQFF
DNA: TGTGCCAGCAGCTCCTCTCCGGGGAATGAGCAGTTCTTC
V: TRBV7-3
size: .
D: .
J: TRBJ2-1

CDR3: CASSLSGQLNTGELFF
DNA: TGTGCCAGCAGCTTGTCTGGACAGCTCAACACCGGGGAGCTGTTTTTT
V: TRBV5-4
size: once
D: .
J: TRBJ2-2

CDR3: CASSSKGQRHQPQHF
DNA: TGTGCCAGCAGCTCGAAAGGACAGAGACATCAGCCCCAGCATTTT
V: TRBV7-2
size: once
D: .
J: TRBJ1-5

CDR3: CASSLRQGLNSPLHF
DNA: TGTGCCAGCAGCCTACGACAGGGCCTCAATTCACCCCTCCACTTT
V: TRBV5-4
size: .
D: TRBD1
J: TRBJ1-6

CDR3: CASSAGQGLRETQYF
DNA: TGTGCCAGCAGCGCGGGACAGGGGTTGAGGGAGACCCAGTACTTC
V: TRBV5-4
size: .
D: TRBD1
J: TRBJ2-5

CDR3: CASSRDSLNTEAFF
DNA: TGTGCCAGCTCACGGGACAGCCTGAACACTGAAGCTTTCTTT
V: TRBV18
size: .
D: TRBD1
J: TRBJ1-1

CDR3: CASSQGLEATNEKLFF
DNA: TGTGCCAGCAGCCAGGGACTGGAGGCAACTAATGAAAAACTGTTTTTT
V: TRBV9
size: once
D: .
J: TRBJ1-4

CDR3: CSVFLAGAGTDTQYF
DNA: TGCAGCGTGTTTCTAGCGGGGGCAGGCACAGATACGCAGTATTTT
V: TRBV29-1
size: .
D: TRBD2
J: TRBJ2-3

CDR3: CASSQPGQGGGYGYTF
DNA: TGTGCCAGCAGCCAGCCGGGACAGGGGGGTGGGTATGGCTACACCTTC
V: TRBV4-2
size: .
D: TRBD1
J: TRBJ1-2

CDR3: CASSPQGLSYNEQFF
DNA: TGTGCCAGCAGTCCCCAGGGCCTCTCCTACAATGAGCAGTTCTTC
V: TRBV6-5
size: .
D: .
J: TRBJ2-1

CDR3: CSVAGGLGAYNEQFF
DNA: TGCAGCGTCGCCGGAGGACTAGGAGCCTACAATGAGCAGTTCTTC
V: TRBV29-1
size: .
D: TRBD2
J: TRBJ2-1

CDR3: CASSHGQGAGEQYF
DNA: TGTGCCAGCAGTCATGGACAGGGGGCAGGGGAGCAGTACTTC
V: TRBV28
size: .
D: TRBD1
J: TRBJ2-7

CDR3: CASSQEAGARGDTQYF
DNA: TGCGCCAGCAGCCAAGAGGCAGGGGCGAGGGGGGATACGCAGTATTTT
V: TRBV4-3
size: .
D: .
J: TRBJ2-3

CDR3: CASSAPGLGQETQYF
DNA: TGTGCCAGCAGTGCGCCGGGACTGGGGCAAGAGACCCAGTACTTC
V: TRBV25-1
size: .
D: .
J: TRBJ2-5

CDR3: CASSLGDRGIANTEAFF
DNA: TGTGCCAGCAGCTTGGGGGACAGGGGCATAGCGAACACTGAAGCTTTCTTT
V: TRBV11-1
size: .
D: TRBD1
J: TRBJ1-1

CDR3: CASSGDSRESEAFF
DNA: TGTGCCAGCAGTGGGGACAGTCGAGAGAGTGAAGCTTTCTTT
V: TRBV2
size: few
D: TRBD1
J: TRBJ1-1

CDR3: CASSLEGGGFGELFF
DNA: TGTGCCAGCAGCTTGGAGGGGGGGGGCTTCGGGGAGCTGTTTTTT
V: TRBV5-4
size: .
D: .
J: TRBJ2-2

CDR3: CASSSSLGNTIYF
DNA: TGTGCCAGCAGCTCCTCCCTGGGAAACACCATATATTTT
V: TRBV11-2
size: .
D: .
J: TRBJ1-3

CDR3: CASSLEASFNSPLHF
DNA: TGTGCCAGCAGCTTAGAGGCTTCGTTTAATTCACCCCTCCACTTT
V: TRBV5-4
size: .
D: .
J: TRBJ1-6